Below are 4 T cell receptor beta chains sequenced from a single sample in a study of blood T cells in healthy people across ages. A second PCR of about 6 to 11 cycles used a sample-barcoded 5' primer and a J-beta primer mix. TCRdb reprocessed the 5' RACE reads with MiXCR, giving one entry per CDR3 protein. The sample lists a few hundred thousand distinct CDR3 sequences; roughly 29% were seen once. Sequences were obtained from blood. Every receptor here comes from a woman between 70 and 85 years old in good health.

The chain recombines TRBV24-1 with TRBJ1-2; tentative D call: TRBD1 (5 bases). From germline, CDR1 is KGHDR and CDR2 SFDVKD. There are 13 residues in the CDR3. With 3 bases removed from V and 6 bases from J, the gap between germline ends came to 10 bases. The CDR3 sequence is CATSDGTLDGYTF. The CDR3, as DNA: TGTGCCACCAGTGATGGGACTTTGGATGGCTACACCTTC.

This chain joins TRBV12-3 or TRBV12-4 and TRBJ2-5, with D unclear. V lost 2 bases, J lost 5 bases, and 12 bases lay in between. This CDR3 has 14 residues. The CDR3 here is CASSLWTDGETQYF. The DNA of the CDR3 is TGTGCCAGCAGTTTATGGACCGACGGGGAGACCCAGTACTTC.

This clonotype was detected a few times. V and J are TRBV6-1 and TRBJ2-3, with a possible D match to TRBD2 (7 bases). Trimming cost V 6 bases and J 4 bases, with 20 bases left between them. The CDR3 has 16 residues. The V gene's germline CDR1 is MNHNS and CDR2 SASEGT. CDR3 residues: CASRTPRGGRADTQYF. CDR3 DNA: TGTGCCAGCAGGACCCCAAGGGGGGGCCGGGCAGATACGCAGTATTTT.

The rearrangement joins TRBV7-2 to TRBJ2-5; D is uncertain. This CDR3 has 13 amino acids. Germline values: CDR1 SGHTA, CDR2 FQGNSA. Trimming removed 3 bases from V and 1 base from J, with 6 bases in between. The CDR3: CASSFSIQETQYF. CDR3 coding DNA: TGTGCCAGCAGCTTCAGTATCCAAGAGACCCAGTACTTC.